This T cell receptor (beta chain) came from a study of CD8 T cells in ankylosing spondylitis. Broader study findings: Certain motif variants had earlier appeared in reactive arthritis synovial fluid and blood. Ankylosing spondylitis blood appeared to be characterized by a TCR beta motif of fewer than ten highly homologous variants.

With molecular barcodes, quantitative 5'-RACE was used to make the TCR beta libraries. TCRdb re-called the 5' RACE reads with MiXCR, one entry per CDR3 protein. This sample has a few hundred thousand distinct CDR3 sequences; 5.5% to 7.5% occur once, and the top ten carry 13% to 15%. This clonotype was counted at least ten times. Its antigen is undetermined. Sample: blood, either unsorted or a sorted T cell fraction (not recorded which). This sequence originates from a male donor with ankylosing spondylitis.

The CDR3 region has the DNA TGCAGTGCTGGATCGACGGAAAACAATGAGCAGTTCTTC. It yields the protein CSAGSTENNEQFF. The chain has TRBV20-1 and TRBJ2-1; D remains unclear. Per the germline V gene, CDR1 is DFQATT and CDR2 is SNEGSKA (reference sequence). The germline V and J ends were trimmed by 5 bases and 5 bases, with 13 bases remaining between them. The CDR3 contains 13 residues.